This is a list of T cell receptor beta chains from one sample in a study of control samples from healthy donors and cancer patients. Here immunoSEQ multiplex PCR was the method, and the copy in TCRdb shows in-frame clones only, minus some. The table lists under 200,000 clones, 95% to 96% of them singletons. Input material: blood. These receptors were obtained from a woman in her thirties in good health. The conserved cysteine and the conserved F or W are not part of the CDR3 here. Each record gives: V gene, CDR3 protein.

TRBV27	ASSFEGRSNQPQH
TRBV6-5	ASSLQGGGQPQH
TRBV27	ASSFLGNQPQH
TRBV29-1	SVGDAGELF
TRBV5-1	ASRMTGGSYEQY
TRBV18	ASSPDRAGANVLT
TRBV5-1	ASSFFTGGGTEAF
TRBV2	ASSAQGGWAF
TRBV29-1	SVEPDRGAYNEQF
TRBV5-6	ASSLGRGGSGYT
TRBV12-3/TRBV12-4	ASSLGTWEQY
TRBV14	ASSQGRQGRYEQY
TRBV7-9	ASSLGQGGHEQY
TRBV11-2	ASSRAGVGETQY
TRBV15	ATSHTGHYSNQPQH
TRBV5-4	ASSLVGQGVYNEQF
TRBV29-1	SVGPSTGSGNTIY
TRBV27	ASGRGYEQF
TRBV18	ASSPIVGVNTGELF
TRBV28	ASSWTFPWIYGYT
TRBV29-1	SVVQNQETQY
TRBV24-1	ATSDSSQGGYYGYT
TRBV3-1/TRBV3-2	ASSLVGDNQPQH
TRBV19	ASSISGTMNTEAF
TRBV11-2	ASSLDQDYGYT
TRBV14	ASSHRASGKVGQY
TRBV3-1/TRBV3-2	ASSPSGRSYEQY
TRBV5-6	ASRVRGASNEQF
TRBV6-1	ASSEEGTSGYNEQF
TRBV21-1	ASSPREWWLQEQY
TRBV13	ASSTFGQGTGELF
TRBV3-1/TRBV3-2	ASSQADRGRWDYGYT
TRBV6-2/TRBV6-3	ASSYAGQGGNQPQH
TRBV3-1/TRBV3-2	ASSQRQQNTGELF
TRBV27	ASSTQGIDTEAF
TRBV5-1	ASSWGTANTEAF
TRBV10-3	AISDQVWSPLH
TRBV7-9	ASSWTGQRSYEQY
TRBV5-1	ASSPGSGTRNSPLH